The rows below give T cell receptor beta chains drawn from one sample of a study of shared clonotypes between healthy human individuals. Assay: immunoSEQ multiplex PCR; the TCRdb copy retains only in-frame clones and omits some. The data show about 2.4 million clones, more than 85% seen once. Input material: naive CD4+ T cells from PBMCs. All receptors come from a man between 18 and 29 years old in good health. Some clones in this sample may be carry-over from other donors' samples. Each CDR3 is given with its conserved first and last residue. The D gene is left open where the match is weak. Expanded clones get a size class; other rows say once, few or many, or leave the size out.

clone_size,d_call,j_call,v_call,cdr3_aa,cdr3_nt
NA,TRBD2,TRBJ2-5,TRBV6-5,CASRLAGVETQYF,TGTGCCAGCAGGTTAGCGGGAGTGGAGACCCAGTACTTC
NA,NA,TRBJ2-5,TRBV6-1,CATRPNQETQYF,TGTGCCACCCGTCCGAACCAAGAGACCCAGTACTTC
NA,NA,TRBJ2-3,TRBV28,CASRYSGPPGDTQYF,TGTGCCAGCCGTTATAGCGGCCCCCCGGGAGATACGCAGTATTTT
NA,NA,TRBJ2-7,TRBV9,CASTNGPEATYEQYF,TGTGCCAGCACTAATGGACCCGAGGCCACCTACGAGCAGTACTTC
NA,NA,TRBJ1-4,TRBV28,CASRVGGVPDEKLFF,TGTGCCAGCAGAGTCGGGGGAGTCCCTGATGAAAAACTGTTTTTT
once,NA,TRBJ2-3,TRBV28,CASSSPGQTDTQYF,TGTGCCAGCAGTTCCCCGGGCCAAACAGATACGCAGTATTTT
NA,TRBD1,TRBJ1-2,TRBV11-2,CASSSGQMNYGYTF,TGTGCCAGCAGCTCGGGACAGATGAACTATGGCTACACCTTC
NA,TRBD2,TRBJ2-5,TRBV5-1,CASSQTSGSETQYF,TGCGCCAGCAGCCAGACTAGCGGGAGTGAGACCCAGTACTTC
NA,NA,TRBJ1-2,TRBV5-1,CASSLGDRDGYTF,TGCGCCAGCAGCTTGGGGGACCGGGATGGCTACACCTTC
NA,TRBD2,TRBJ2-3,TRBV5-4,CASNSKKLAESTDTQYF,TGTGCCAGCAACTCCAAAAAACTAGCGGAAAGCACAGATACGCAGTATTTT
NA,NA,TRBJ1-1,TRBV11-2,CASSPVNTEAFF,TGTGCCAGCAGCCCAGTGAACACTGAAGCTTTCTTT
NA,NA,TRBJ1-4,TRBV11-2,CASSFYYRTNEKLFF,TGTGCCAGCAGCTTTTATTACAGGACGAATGAAAAACTGTTTTTT
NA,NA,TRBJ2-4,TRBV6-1,CASISGFQGENIQYF,TGTGCCAGCATTTCCGGGTTCCAGGGTGAAAACATTCAGTACTTC
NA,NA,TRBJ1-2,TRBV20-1,CSARRQYCTF,TGCAGTGCTCGCCGACAGTATTGCACCTTC